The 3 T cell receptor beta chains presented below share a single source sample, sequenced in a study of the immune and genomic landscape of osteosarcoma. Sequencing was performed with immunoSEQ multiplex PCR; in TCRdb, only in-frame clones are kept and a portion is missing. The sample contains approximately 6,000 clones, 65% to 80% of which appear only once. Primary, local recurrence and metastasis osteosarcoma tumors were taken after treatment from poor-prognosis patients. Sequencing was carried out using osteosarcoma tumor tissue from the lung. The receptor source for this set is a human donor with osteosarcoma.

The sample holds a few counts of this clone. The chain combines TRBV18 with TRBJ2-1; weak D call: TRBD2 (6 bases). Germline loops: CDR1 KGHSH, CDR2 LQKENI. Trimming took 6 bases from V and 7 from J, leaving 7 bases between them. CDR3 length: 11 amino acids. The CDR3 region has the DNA TGTGCCAGCTCCCTAGCGAATGAGCAGTTCTTC. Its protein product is CASSLANEQFF.

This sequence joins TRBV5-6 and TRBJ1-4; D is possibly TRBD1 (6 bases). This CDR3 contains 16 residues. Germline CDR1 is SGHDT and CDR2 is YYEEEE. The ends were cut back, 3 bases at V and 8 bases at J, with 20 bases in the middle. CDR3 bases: TGTGCCAGCAGCTCTCCCCGGGGGGGGCTCAGAGAAAAACTGTTTTTT. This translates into CASSSPRGGLREKLFF.

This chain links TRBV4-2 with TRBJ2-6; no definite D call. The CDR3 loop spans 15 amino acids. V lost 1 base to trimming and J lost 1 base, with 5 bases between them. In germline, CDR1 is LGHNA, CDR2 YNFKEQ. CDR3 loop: CASSQVVSGANVLTF. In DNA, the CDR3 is TGTGCCAGCAGCCAAGTCGTATCTGGGGCCAACGTCCTGACTTTC.